This T cell receptor beta chain was sequenced in a study of blood T cell repertoires in COVID-19. Germline V gives CDR1 ENHRY, CDR2 SYGVKD. The V and J ends lost 4 bases and 3 bases, in that order; junction bases with no gene match: 3. The CDR3 has 14 amino acids. TCRdb's table, derived via immunoSEQ multiplex PCR, lists solely in-frame clones and lacks some. This repertoire shows about 200,000 clones, around three quarters found once; its top ten account for around 5.8%. The chain recombines TRBV10-3 with TRBJ1-1; 9 positions match TRBD1. This TCR came from a woman aged 70-85 years with acute or convalescent COVID-19. The specimen sequenced was peripheral blood. In nucleotides, the CDR3 is TGTGCCATCAGTGCCCGGACAGGGGACACTGAAGCTTTCTTT. It translates to CAISARTGDTEAFF.